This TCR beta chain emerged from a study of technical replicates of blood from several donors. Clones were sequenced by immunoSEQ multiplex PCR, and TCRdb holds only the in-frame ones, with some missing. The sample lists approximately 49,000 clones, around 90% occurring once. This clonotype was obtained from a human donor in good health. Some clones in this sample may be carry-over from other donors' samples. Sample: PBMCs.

The DNA for the CDR3 is TGTGCCACCAGCTCTCGCACAGATACGCAGTATTTT. Translating it yields CATSSRTDTQYF. The chain uses TRBV15 and TRBJ2-3; D unresolved. The CDR3 extends over 12 amino acids. Deletions cut 5 bases from V and 1 base from J, with 4 bases between. Germline CDR1 LNHNV, CDR2 YYDKDF (reference sequence).